A single sample gave rise to the 8 T cell receptor beta chains below, sequenced in a study of response to subunit inactivated influenza vaccine. A single record per CDR3 protein comes from TCRdb applying MiXCR to the RT-PCR reads. The sample holds 500,000 to 550,000 distinct CDR3 sequences, 7.2% seen once. Sequencing was performed on PBMCs from blood, taken less than 30 months after vaccination. The receptors were gathered from a man between 50 and 75 years old who received an inactivated influenza vaccine.

This clonotype was detected only a few times. This chain joins TRBV15 and TRBJ2-1; 10 bases fit TRBD2. Trimming cost V 1 base and J 4 bases; bases outside gene matches: 13. The CDR3 sequence is 19 residues long. Germline V gene lookup returns CDR1 LNHNV and CDR2 YYDKDF (reference sequence). The CDR3: CATSRGTSGYRTSYNEQFF. DNA for the CDR3: TGTGCCACCAGCAGAGGGACTAGCGGATACCGGACTTCTTACAATGAGCAGTTCTTC.

This clonotype showed up many times. This chain uses TRBV20-1 with TRBJ2-7; 8 bases agree with TRBD2. CDR3 length equals 14 residues. Germline lookup yields CDR1 DFQATT and CDR2 SNEGSKA (reference sequence). J was trimmed by 3 bases and V by 1 base; bases with no gene match: 5. CDR3 residues: CSARVAGGFYEQYF. CDR3 in DNA: TGCAGTGCTAGAGTGGCGGGAGGATTCTACGAGCAGTACTTC.

CDR3 in DNA: TGTGCCACCGGAAGCGGGACAGGTCTTCTGGGAAGCACAGATACGCAGTATTTT. The encoded protein is CATGSGTGLLGSTDTQYF. The V and J genes are TRBV6-1 and TRBJ2-3; a possible D gene is TRBD1 (8 bases). The V gene lost 10 bases and the J gene lost 0 bases, with 26 bases spanning the gap. The V gene's germline CDR1 is MNHNS and CDR2 SASEGT. CDR3 length: 18 residues.

At least ten counts were recorded for this clonotype. The CDR3 bases are TGTGCCAGCAGCCCCGGGACAGGGAACTACAATGAGCAGTTCTTC. Translation gives CASSPGTGNYNEQFF. V and J are TRBV28 and TRBJ2-1, with 9 positions matching TRBD1. The CDR3 totals 15 residues. Germline-derived CDR1 and CDR2 are MDHEN and SYDVKM. The ends lost 6 bases at V and 3 bases at J; junction bases unmatched: 6. The full variable domain, rest sourced from reference TRBV28 and TRBJ2-1, is DVKVTQSSRYLVKRTGEKVFLECVQDMDHENMFWYRQDPGLGLRLIYFSYDVKMKEKGDIPEGYSVSREKKERFSLILESASTNQTSMYLCASSPGTGNYNEQFFGPGTRLTVL.

In its sample, this clonotype was seen a few times. This sequence joins TRBV5-1 and TRBJ2-3; either TRBD1 or TRBD2 may fit D (5 bases each). Trimming left V 4 bases short and J 2 bases short, with 14 bases between. CDR3 length: 15 residues. Germline V gives CDR1 SGHRS, CDR2 YFSETQ. The CDR3, as DNA: TGCGCCAGCAGCCGAGGGGACGGATCCACAGATACGCAGTATTTT. Amino acid sequence: CASSRGDGSTDTQYF.

This chain uses TRBV7-9 with TRBJ2-3; D might be TRBD2 (6 bases). Germline V gene sequence: CDR1 SEHNR, CDR2 FQNEAQ (reference sequence). V was pared by 3 bases and J by 4 bases, with 14 bases between. The CDR3 length is 15 residues. Written as DNA, the CDR3 is TGTGCCAGCAGCTTGGAGGGGACTGCCGCAGATACGCAGTATTTT. Residues: CASSLEGTAADTQYF.

The V gene is TRBV28, the J gene TRBJ1-6; D is possibly TRBD1 (5 bases). This CDR3 region has 12 residues. Trimming cost V 7 bases and J 10 bases, with 11 bases left between them. Germline V gene data show CDR1 as MDHEN and CDR2 as SYDVKM. The CDR3 here is CASNGASSPLHF. The CDR3 DNA is TGTGCCAGCAACGGGGCCAGCTCACCCCTCCACTTT.

The genes are TRBV27 and TRBJ2-7, with a possible D match to TRBD2 (6 bases). This CDR3 region has 15 residues. CDR1 is MNHEY and CDR2 is SMNVEV in the germline V gene (reference sequence). Between the trimmed V and J ends, which lost 2 bases and 0 bases, there was a span of 11 bases. This CDR3 reads CASSLLGGASYEQYF. The CDR3 DNA follows: TGTGCCAGCAGTTTACTTGGCGGGGCCTCCTACGAGCAGTACTTC.